This TCR beta chain was observed in a study of low-dose radiotherapy and immunotherapy resistance in tumors. Across the study: Members of Cohort 2 were treated with 1 Gy per fraction every two weeks; their total was 13 Gy over 26 weeks. Primers targeting TRAV and TRBV primed first-strand cDNA, covering alpha and beta chains.

For amplifying TCRs, the PCR ran for 15 to 20 cycles with Phusion, which was used together with a constant-region primer and the adapter on the V primers. Via MiXCR, TCRdb re-called the reads, giving one row per CDR3 protein. This table holds about 46,000 distinct CDR3 sequences, approximately 12% found once. Regarding time point: before trial treatment. Material: PBMCs, obtained before treatment. The sequence derives from a female donor with ovarian cancer.

The CDR3 coding sequence is TGCAGTGCTAGTGACTCGTCTAACTATGGCTACACCTTC. This codes for CSASDSSNYGYTF. The rearrangement joins TRBV20-1 to TRBJ1-2; D ambiguous. Germline-derived CDR1 and CDR2 are DFQATT and SNEGSKA (reference sequence). Trimming cost V 3 bases and J 0 bases, with 8 bases left between them. The CDR3 extends over 13 amino acids.